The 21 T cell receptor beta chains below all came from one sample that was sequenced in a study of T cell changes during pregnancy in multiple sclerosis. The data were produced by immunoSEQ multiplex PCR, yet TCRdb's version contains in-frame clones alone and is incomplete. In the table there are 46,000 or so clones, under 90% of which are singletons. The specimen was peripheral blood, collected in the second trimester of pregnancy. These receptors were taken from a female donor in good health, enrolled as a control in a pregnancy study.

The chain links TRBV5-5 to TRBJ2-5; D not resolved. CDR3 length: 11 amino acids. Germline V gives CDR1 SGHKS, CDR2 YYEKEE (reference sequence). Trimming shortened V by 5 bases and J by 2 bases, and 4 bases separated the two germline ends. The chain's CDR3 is CASSSQETQYF. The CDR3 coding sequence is TGTGCCAGCAGTTCTCAAGAGACCCAGTACTTC.

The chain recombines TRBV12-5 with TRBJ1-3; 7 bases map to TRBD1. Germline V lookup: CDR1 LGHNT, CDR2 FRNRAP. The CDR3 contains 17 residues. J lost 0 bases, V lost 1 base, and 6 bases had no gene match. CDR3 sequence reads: CASGLGQGTGSGNTIYF. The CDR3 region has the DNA TGTGCTAGTGGTTTGGGACAGGGAACTGGCTCTGGAAACACCATATATTTT. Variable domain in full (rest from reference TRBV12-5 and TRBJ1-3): DARVTQTPRHKVTEMGQEVTMRCQPILGHNTVFWYRQTMMQGLELLAYFRNRAPLDDSGMPKDRFSAEMPDATLATLKIQPSEPRDSAVYFCASGLGQGTGSGNTIYFGEGSWLTVV.

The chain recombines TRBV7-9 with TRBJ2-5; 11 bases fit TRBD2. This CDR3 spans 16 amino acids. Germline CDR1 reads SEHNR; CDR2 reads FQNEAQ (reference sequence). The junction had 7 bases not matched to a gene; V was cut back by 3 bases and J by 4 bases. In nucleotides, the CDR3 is TGTGCCAGCAGCTTCGTAGCGGGGGGGCCTTTAGAGACCCAGTACTTC. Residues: CASSFVAGGPLETQYF. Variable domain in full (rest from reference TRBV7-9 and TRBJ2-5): DTGVSQNPRHKITKRGQNVTFRCDPISEHNRLYWYRQTLGQGPEFLTYFQNEAQLEKSRLLSDRFSAERPKGSFSTLEIQRTEQGDSAMYLCASSFVAGGPLETQYFGPGTRLLVL.

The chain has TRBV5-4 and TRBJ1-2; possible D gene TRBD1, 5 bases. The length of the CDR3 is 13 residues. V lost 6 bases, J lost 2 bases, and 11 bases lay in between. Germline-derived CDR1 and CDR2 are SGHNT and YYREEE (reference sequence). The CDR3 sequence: CASTGADNYGYTF. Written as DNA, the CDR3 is TGTGCCAGCACTGGGGCCGACAACTATGGCTACACCTTC.

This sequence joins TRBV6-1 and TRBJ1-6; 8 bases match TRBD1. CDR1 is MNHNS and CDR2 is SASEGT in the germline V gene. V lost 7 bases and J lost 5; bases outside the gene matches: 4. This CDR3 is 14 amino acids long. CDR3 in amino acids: CASTATGDNSPLHF. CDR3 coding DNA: TGTGCCAGCACTGCGACAGGGGATAATTCACCCCTCCACTTT.

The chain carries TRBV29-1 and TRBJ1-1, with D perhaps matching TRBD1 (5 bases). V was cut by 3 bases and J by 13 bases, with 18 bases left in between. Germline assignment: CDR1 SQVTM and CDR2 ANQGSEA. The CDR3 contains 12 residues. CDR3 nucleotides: TGCAGCGTTGAGGCTCACAGGCTAGACGGTTTCTTT. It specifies CSVEAHRLDGFF.

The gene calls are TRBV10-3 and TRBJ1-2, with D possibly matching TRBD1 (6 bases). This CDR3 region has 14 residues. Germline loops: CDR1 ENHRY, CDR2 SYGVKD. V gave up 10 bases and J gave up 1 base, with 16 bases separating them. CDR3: CASGVGGDNYGYTF. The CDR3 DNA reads TGTGCCAGCGGGGTAGGGGGGGATAACTATGGCTACACCTTC.

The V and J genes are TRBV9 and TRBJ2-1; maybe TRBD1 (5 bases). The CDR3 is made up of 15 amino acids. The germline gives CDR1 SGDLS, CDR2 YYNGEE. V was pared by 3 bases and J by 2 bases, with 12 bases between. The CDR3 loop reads CASSEGRGPYNEQFF. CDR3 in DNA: TGTGCCAGCAGCGAGGGAAGGGGTCCCTACAATGAGCAGTTCTTC.

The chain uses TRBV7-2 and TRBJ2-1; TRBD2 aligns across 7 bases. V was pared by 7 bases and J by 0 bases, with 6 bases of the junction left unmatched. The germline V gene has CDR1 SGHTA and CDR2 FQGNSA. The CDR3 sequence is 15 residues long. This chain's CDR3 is CASTDGGGSYNEQFF. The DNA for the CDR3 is TGTGCCAGCACCGATGGGGGGGGCTCCTACAATGAGCAGTTCTTC.

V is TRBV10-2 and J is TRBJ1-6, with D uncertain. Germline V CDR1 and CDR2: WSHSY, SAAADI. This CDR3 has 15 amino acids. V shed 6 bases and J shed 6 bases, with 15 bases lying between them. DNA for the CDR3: TGCGCCAGCAGCGACGGAGGGTTGGGTAATTCACCCCTCCACTTT. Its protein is CASSDGGLGNSPLHF.

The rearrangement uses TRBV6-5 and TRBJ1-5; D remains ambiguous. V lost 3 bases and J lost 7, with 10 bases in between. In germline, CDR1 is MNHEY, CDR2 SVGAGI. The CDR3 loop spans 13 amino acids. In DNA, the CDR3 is TGTGCCAGCAGTTATTCCCCCGGGCAGCCCCAGCATTTT. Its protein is CASSYSPGQPQHF.

The CDR3 DNA reads TGCGCCAGCAGCACACCGGCGACGACTAGCGGGGGGGCATTAGTCGAGACCCAGTACTTC. Translation gives CASSTPATTSGGALVETQYF. This chain joins TRBV5-1 and TRBJ2-5; TRBD2 agrees at 14 bases. The trim removed 4 bases at V and 5 bases at J, leaving 19 bases unmatched. The CDR3 has 20 amino acids. Per germline, CDR1 SGHRS and CDR2 YFSETQ.

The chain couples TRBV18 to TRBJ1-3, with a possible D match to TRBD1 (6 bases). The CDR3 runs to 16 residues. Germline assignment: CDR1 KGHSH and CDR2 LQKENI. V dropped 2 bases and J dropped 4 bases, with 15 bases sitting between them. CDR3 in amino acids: CASSPSQGWSGNTIYF. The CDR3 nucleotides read TGTGCCAGCTCACCATCACAGGGATGGTCAGGAAACACCATATATTTT.

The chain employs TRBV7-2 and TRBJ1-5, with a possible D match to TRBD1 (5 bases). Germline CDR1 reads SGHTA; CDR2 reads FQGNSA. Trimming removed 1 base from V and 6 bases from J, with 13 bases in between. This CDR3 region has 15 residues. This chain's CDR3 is CASSLDPGVFQPQHF. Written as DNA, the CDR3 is TGTGCCAGCAGCTTAGATCCGGGGGTATTTCAGCCCCAGCATTTT.

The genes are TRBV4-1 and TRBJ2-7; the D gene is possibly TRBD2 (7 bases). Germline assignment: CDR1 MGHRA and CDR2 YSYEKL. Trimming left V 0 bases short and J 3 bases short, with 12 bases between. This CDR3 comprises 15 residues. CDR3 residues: CASSQDRGAYYEQYF. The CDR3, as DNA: TGCGCCAGCAGCCAAGATCGGGGGGCTTACTACGAGCAGTACTTC.

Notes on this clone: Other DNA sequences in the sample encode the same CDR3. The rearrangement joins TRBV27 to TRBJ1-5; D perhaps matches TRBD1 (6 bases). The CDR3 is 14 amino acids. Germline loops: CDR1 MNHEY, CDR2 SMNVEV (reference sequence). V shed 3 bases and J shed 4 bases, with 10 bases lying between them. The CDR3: CASSFGQGNQPQHF. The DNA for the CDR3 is TGTGCCAGCAGTTTCGGTCAGGGGAATCAGCCCCAGCATTTT.

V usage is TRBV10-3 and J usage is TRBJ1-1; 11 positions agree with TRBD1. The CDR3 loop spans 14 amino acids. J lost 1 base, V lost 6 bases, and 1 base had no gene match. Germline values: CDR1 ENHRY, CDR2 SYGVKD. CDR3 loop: CAIRGQGANTEAFF. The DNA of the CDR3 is TGTGCCATCAGAGGACAGGGGGCGAACACTGAAGCTTTCTTT.

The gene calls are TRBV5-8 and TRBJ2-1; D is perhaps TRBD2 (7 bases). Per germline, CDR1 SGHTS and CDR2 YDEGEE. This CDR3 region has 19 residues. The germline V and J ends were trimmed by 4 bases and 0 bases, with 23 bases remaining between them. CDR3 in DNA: TGTGCCAGCAGCGTTGACCGGGGGGCTTTGAGACGCTCCTACAATGAGCAGTTCTTC. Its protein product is CASSVDRGALRRSYNEQFF.

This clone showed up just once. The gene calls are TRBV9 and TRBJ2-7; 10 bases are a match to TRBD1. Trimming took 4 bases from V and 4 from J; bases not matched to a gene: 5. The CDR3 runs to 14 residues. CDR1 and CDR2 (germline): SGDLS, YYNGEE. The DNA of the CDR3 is TGTGCCAGCAGCCCTGCGGACAGGGGGTACGAGCAGTACTTC. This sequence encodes CASSPADRGYEQYF.

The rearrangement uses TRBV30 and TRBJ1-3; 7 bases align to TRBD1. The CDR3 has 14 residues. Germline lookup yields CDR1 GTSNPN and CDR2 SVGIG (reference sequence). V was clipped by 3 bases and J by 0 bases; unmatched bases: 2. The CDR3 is CAWSRQGSGNTIYF. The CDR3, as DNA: TGTGCCTGGAGCCGACAGGGCTCTGGAAACACCATATATTTT.

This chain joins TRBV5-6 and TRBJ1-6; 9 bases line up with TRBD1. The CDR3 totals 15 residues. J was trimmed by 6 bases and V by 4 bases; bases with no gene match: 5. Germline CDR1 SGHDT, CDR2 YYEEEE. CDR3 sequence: CASSPRDRVNSPLHF. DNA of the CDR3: TGTGCCAGCAGCCCACGGGACAGGGTTAATTCACCCCTCCACTTT.